The 10 T cell receptor beta chains given below trace back to one sample, sequenced in a study of blood T cell repertoires in COVID-19. Sequencing was performed with immunoSEQ multiplex PCR; in TCRdb, only in-frame clones are kept and a portion is missing. This sample has 150,000 to 200,000 clones, with 90% found just once. Material for sequencing was peripheral blood. These receptors came from a man between 45 and 60 years old with acute or convalescent COVID-19.

V is TRBV3-1 (or the pseudogene TRBV3-2) and J is TRBJ2-6; D is perhaps TRBD1 (5 bases). The CDR3 is 15 amino acids. CDR1 and CDR2 from the germline V gene are LGHDT and YNNKEL (reference sequence). V was cut by 7 bases and J by 0 bases, with 10 bases left in between. DNA for the CDR3: TGTGCCAGCAACCTAAGGGGCTCTGGGGCCAACGTCCTGACTTTC. It codes for CASNLRGSGANVLTF.

A single count supports this clone. The rearrangement links TRBV19 to TRBJ1-4; D is perhaps TRBD1 (6 bases). The CDR3 covers 13 residues. Per germline, CDR1 LNHDA and CDR2 SQIVND (reference sequence). Between the trimmed V and J ends, which lost 6 bases and 8 bases, there was a span of 13 bases. This CDR3 reads CASRFRDTEKLFF. In DNA, the CDR3 is TGTGCCAGTAGATTCCGGGACACAGAAAAACTGTTTTTT.

The genes are TRBV5-1 and TRBJ2-3; 13 bases agree with TRBD2. Trimming at V came to 0 bases and at J to 5 bases, leaving 9 bases not matched to a gene. The germline V gene encodes CDR1 SGHRS and CDR2 YFSETQ. This CDR3 has 18 amino acids. The CDR3: CASSLVGLAGASLDTQYF. Here the CDR3 DNA reads TGCGCCAGCAGCTTGGTAGGACTAGCGGGAGCCAGTCTAGATACGCAGTATTTT.

This clone has a single count. This sequence joins TRBV5-1 and TRBJ1-2; TRBD1 is a possible D gene (6 bases). The length of the CDR3 is 13 residues. The V end lost 4 bases, the J end lost 4 bases, and 11 bases lay between the germline ends. Germline CDR1 reads SGHRS; CDR2 reads YFSETQ. The CDR3 nucleotides read TGCGCCAGCAGCCGACAGGAGACCTATGGCTACACCTTC. Translated, it gives CASSRQETYGYTF. The complete variable domain, with remaining parts taken from reference TRBV5-1 and TRBJ1-2, reads KAGVTQTPRYLIKTRGQQVTLSCSPISGHRSVSWYQQTPGQGLQFLFEYFSETQRNKGNFPGRFSGRQFSNSRSEMNVSTLELGDSALYLCASSRQETYGYTFGSGTRLTVV.

V gene TRBV29-1 combines with J gene TRBJ1-1; a possible D gene is TRBD1 (5 bases). CDR3 length: 13 amino acids. Germline assignment: CDR1 SQVTM and CDR2 ANQGSEA. V shed 5 bases and J shed 5 bases, with 15 bases lying between them. CDR3 DNA sequence: TGCAGCGTTACGGCAGGGCCGAGAACTGAAGCTTTCTTT. It encodes CSVTAGPRTEAFF.

V gene TRBV20-1 combines with J gene TRBJ1-5; tentatively, D is TRBD1 (6 bases). Trimming removed 3 bases from V and 4 bases from J, with 16 bases in between. The germline V gene encodes CDR1 DFQATT and CDR2 SNEGSKA (reference sequence). The CDR3 loop spans 15 amino acids. The CDR3 DNA reads TGCAGTGCTAGTAGAGAGCAGGGGCGAAATCAGCCCCAGCATTTT. Its protein is CSASREQGRNQPQHF.

The rearrangement uses TRBV3-1 (or the pseudogene TRBV3-2) and TRBJ2-5; 7 nucleotides match TRBD1. The germline CDR1 and CDR2 sequences are LGHDT and YNNKEL (reference sequence). The CDR3 has 13 residues. With V trimmed by 6 bases and J by 5 bases, 6 bases remained unmatched. DNA for the CDR3: TGTGCCAGCAGACCGACAGGGACGGAGACCCAGTACTTC. It codes for CASRPTGTETQYF.

This CDR3 reads CASSPEAPRQAEQFF. The DNA for the CDR3 is TGTGCCAGCAGCCCCGAAGCCCCGCGACAAGCCGAGCAGTTCTTC. The gene calls are TRBV7-3 and TRBJ2-1; the D is unclear. The V gene's germline CDR1 is SGHTA and CDR2 FQGTGA. Trimming shortened V by 5 bases and J by 10 bases, and 21 bases separated the two germline ends. The CDR3 runs 15 residues.

The chain combines TRBV7-3 with TRBJ2-2; no clear D gene. The CDR3 totals 13 residues. Germline V gene data show CDR1 as SGHTA and CDR2 as FQGTGA. V lost 4 bases to trimming and J lost 0 bases, with 3 bases between them. The CDR3 loop is CASSSTNTGELFF. The DNA for the CDR3 is TGTGCCAGCAGCTCAACGAACACCGGGGAGCTGTTTTTT.

This chain uses TRBV10-2 with TRBJ2-1; maybe TRBD2 (5 bases). The V end was cut by 2 bases, the J end by 3 bases, with 14 bases between. Germline V gene sequence: CDR1 WSHSY, CDR2 SAAADI. CDR3 length equals 16 residues. Here the CDR3 reads CASSEGLASSYNEQFF. The DNA of the CDR3 is TGCGCCAGCAGTGAGGGGTTGGCTAGCAGCTACAATGAGCAGTTCTTC.